The TCR beta chain described here comes from a study of T cells in Graves' hyperthyroidism and ophthalmopathy. Overall study results and limits: A median roughly 6.6 months before onset, the model predicted ophthalmopathy.

V lost 3 bases and J 7 bases, leaving 13 bases between the germline ends. The V gene's germline CDR1 is MNHGY and CDR2 SVAAGI. This CDR3 is 14 amino acids long. Only a few counts were recorded for this clonotype. What it binds is not known. The hyperthyroidism was newly diagnosed and had lasted under 2 months; the patients were aged 18 to 65. Authors of the study amplified TCR beta CDR3 regions from RNA transcripts. HTBI primers were the set used in a first-round RT-PCR of the TCR CDR3. TCRdb used MiXCR to reprocess the multiplex PCR reads, holding one entry per CDR3 protein. The sample holds under 350,000 distinct CDR3 sequences, under 25% seen once.

This chain connects TRBV6-9 to TRBJ1-5; no firm D call. The sequence was collected from a woman in her forties or fifties with Graves' hyperthyroidism. Source material: blood. The CDR3 loop is CASSYVAVRQPQHF. CDR3 nucleotides: TGTGCCAGCAGTTACGTGGCCGTGAGACAGCCCCAGCATTTT.